These T cell receptor beta chains were read from a single sample in a study of blood T cell repertoires in COVID-19. The data were produced by immunoSEQ multiplex PCR, yet TCRdb's version contains in-frame clones alone and is incomplete. The sample has over 200,000 clones; about nine tenths are singletons. Sequenced: PBMCs or T cells enriched from blood (not recorded which). The receptors derive from a woman aged 50 to 65 in a cohort exposed to, infected with or recovered from COVID-19 (not recorded which). Each CDR3 is given with its conserved first and last residue. Each record gives: D gene, J gene, clone size, V gene, CDR3 DNA, CDR3 protein. D genes are given only for firm matches. Rows give clone size only sometimes, using once, few, many, or a class for an expanded clone.

d_call: TRBD1; j_call: TRBJ1-4; clone_size: -; v_call: TRBV7-9; cdr3_nt: TGTGCCAGCAGCCCAGAAGGGACAGGGTGGGAAAAACTGTTTTTT; cdr3_aa: CASSPEGTGWEKLFF
d_call: -; j_call: TRBJ2-1; clone_size: -; v_call: TRBV19; cdr3_nt: TGTGCCAGTAGTATTGGTGGAGTCTACAATGAGCAGTTCTTC; cdr3_aa: CASSIGGVYNEQFF
d_call: -; j_call: TRBJ1-2; clone_size: -; v_call: TRBV13; cdr3_nt: TGTGCCAGCAGCTTAGCAGGGAGGTCCTATGGCTACACCTTC; cdr3_aa: CASSLAGRSYGYTF
d_call: TRBD2; j_call: TRBJ2-1; clone_size: once; v_call: TRBV18; cdr3_nt: TGTGCCAGCTCACCACCGGTGGGGACTAGCGGGGCGGATGAGCAGTTCTTC; cdr3_aa: CASSPPVGTSGADEQFF
d_call: TRBD2; j_call: TRBJ2-3; clone_size: -; v_call: TRBV10-3; cdr3_nt: TGTGCCATCAGTGAGCCTAGCGGGGGCCTCCTAAAGTTT; cdr3_aa: CAISEPSGGLLKF
d_call: -; j_call: TRBJ1-4; clone_size: -; v_call: TRBV4-3; cdr3_nt: TGCGCCAGCAGCCAAGATGTGGCAGGGTTAGAAAAACTGTTTTTT; cdr3_aa: CASSQDVAGLEKLFF
d_call: -; j_call: TRBJ1-5; clone_size: -; v_call: TRBV7-2; cdr3_nt: TGTGCCAGCAGCCTTGACAGGTCAACCCAGCATTTT; cdr3_aa: CASSLDRSTQHF
d_call: TRBD2; j_call: TRBJ2-5; clone_size: -; v_call: TRBV6-1; cdr3_nt: TGTGCCAGCAGTGAACAAGCGGGGAGGTCAGAGACCCAGTACTTC; cdr3_aa: CASSEQAGRSETQYF
d_call: TRBD1; j_call: TRBJ1-1; clone_size: once; v_call: TRBV12-3/TRBV12-4; cdr3_nt: TGTGCCAGCAGTGAGACAGGACAGGGTGAAGCTTTCTTT; cdr3_aa: CASSETGQGEAFF
d_call: TRBD1; j_call: TRBJ1-5; clone_size: -; v_call: TRBV3-1/TRBV3-2; cdr3_nt: TGTGCCAGCAGCCAGGGCGGACAGGGAAGTTTCAATCAGCCCCAGCATTTT; cdr3_aa: CASSQGGQGSFNQPQHF
d_call: -; j_call: TRBJ1-4; clone_size: -; v_call: TRBV2; cdr3_nt: TGTGCCAGCAACGCGGGAGGCAGAAATGAAAAACTGTTTTTT; cdr3_aa: CASNAGGRNEKLFF
d_call: -; j_call: TRBJ2-7; clone_size: once; v_call: TRBV7-8; cdr3_nt: TGTGCCAGCAGCAAAGGAACCGGGACCTACGAGCAGTACTTC; cdr3_aa: CASSKGTGTYEQYF
d_call: TRBD1; j_call: TRBJ2-7; clone_size: -; v_call: TRBV28; cdr3_nt: TGTGCCAGCAGGGCTCCGGGACAGGGCTCCTACGAGCAGTACTTC; cdr3_aa: CASRAPGQGSYEQYF
d_call: -; j_call: TRBJ2-5; clone_size: -; v_call: TRBV5-1; cdr3_nt: TGCGCCAGCAGCTTGGTCAGGTCCCAAGAGACCCAGTACTTC; cdr3_aa: CASSLVRSQETQYF
d_call: TRBD1; j_call: TRBJ1-2; clone_size: -; v_call: TRBV11-1; cdr3_nt: TGTGCCAGCAGCCGACGACAGGGTAACTATGGCTACACCTTC; cdr3_aa: CASSRRQGNYGYTF
d_call: TRBD2; j_call: TRBJ2-1; clone_size: once; v_call: TRBV9; cdr3_nt: TGTGCCAGCAGCGTAGGGGTTCGGGGGGGTTCCAATGAGCAGTTCTTC; cdr3_aa: CASSVGVRGGSNEQFF
d_call: -; j_call: TRBJ1-4; clone_size: -; v_call: TRBV15; cdr3_nt: TGTGCCACCAGCCGGACGGTGGGGCTTAATGAAAAACTGTTTTTT; cdr3_aa: CATSRTVGLNEKLFF